The 31 T cell receptor beta chains below come from one sample, sequenced in a study of blood T cells in healthy people across ages. For the second PCR, which ran for 7 to 11 cycles, a sample-barcoded 5' primer and a J-beta primer mix were used. MiXCR, run by TCRdb on the 5' RACE reads, gives a single entry per CDR3 protein. The profile shows about 570,000 distinct CDR3 sequences, roughly 29% of them singletons. What was sequenced was blood. Every receptor here comes from a woman in her 70s in good health.

This clonotype was counted only a few times. One end of the junction varies from germline; a read error may be responsible. The chain has TRBV18 and TRBJ2-1; D call uncertain. The CDR3 sequence is 14 residues long. Germline V gene sequence: CDR1 KGHSH, CDR2 LQKENI. CDR3 DNA: TGTGCCAGCTCCCCAGTCCAGAACTACAATGAGCAGCTCTTC. Its protein product is CASSPVQNYNEQLF.

The rearrangement uses TRBV7-9 and TRBJ2-2, with 7 bases matching TRBD1. Trimming at V came to 4 bases and at J to 4 bases, leaving 9 bases not matched to a gene. Germline V gives CDR1 SEHNR, CDR2 FQNEAQ (reference sequence). The CDR3 is 16 residues long. The CDR3 region has the DNA TGTGCCAGCAGCTCCCTAACAGGGGCCTCCACCGGGGAGCTGTTTTTT. It codes for CASSSLTGASTGELFF.

This sequence joins TRBV3-1 and TRBJ1-3, with D possibly matching TRBD1 (5 bases). CDR1 and CDR2 from the germline V gene are LGHDT and YNNKEL (reference sequence). V lost 3 bases to trimming and J lost 2 bases, with 8 bases between them. This CDR3 spans 14 amino acids. The CDR3 here is CASSQGGTGNTIYF. The DNA for the CDR3 is TGTGCCAGCAGCCAGGGGGGGACTGGAAACACCATATATTTT.

The chain combines TRBV9 with TRBJ2-3; D gene ambiguous. CDR1 SGDLS and CDR2 YYNGEE come from the germline V gene. The CDR3 is 14 amino acids. Trimming pared 4 bases from V and 2 bases from J, leaving 11 bases between. The CDR3 nucleotides read TGTGCCAGCAGCCCCCAGTCGCTCACAGATACGCAGTATTTT. Translation: CASSPQSLTDTQYF.

This clonotype was observed once. The rearrangement uses TRBV5-6 and TRBJ2-5; the match to TRBD1 covers 10 bases. V was clipped by 7 bases and J by 5 bases; unmatched bases: 11. There are 15 residues in the CDR3. Germline CDR1 is SGHDT and CDR2 is YYEEEE. The CDR3: CASAAGTGVKETQYF. The CDR3 nucleotides read TGTGCCAGCGCGGCTGGGACAGGGGTGAAGGAGACCCAGTACTTC.

The table lists this clonotype with a few counts. This rearrangement joins TRBV6-1 to TRBJ1-1, with a weak D call TRBD1 (6 bases). The CDR3 has 16 residues. Looked up from germline, CDR1 is MNHNS and CDR2 is SASEGT. The germline V and J ends were trimmed by 3 bases and 4 bases, with 18 bases remaining between them. Here the CDR3 reads CASSEGTGSPSTEAFF. The CDR3 nucleotides are TGTGCCAGCAGTGAGGGAACAGGGTCTCCCAGCACTGAAGCTTTCTTT.

The chain carries TRBV20-1 and TRBJ2-1; D not resolved. Germline V lookup: CDR1 DFQATT, CDR2 SNEGSKA (reference sequence). Trimming pared 0 bases from V and 7 bases from J, leaving 10 bases between. CDR3 length: 13 amino acids. The CDR3 loop reads CSARDWSGNEQFF. The CDR3 DNA reads TGCAGTGCTAGAGATTGGAGTGGAAATGAGCAGTTCTTC.

The chain employs TRBV6-6 and TRBJ2-5; D is undetermined. V lost 2 bases and J lost 13, with 17 bases in between. Germline lookup yields CDR1 MNHNY and CDR2 SVGAGI (reference sequence). The CDR3 contains 13 residues. The CDR3: CASSYEKAQGRYF. In nucleotides, the CDR3 is TGTGCCAGCAGTTACGAAAAGGCCCAAGGTCGGTACTTC.

This chain links TRBV7-3 with TRBJ2-1; 9 positions match TRBD1. J lost 7 bases, V lost 2 bases, and 3 bases had no gene match. Germline loops: CDR1 SGHTA, CDR2 FQGTGA. The CDR3 sequence is 14 residues long. CDR3: CASSLGQGWNEQFF. The CDR3 DNA follows: TGTGCCAGCAGCTTAGGACAGGGGTGGAATGAGCAGTTCTTC.

The chain combines TRBV15 with TRBJ1-4; D unclear. CDR1 and CDR2 from the germline V gene are LNHNV and YYDKDF (reference sequence). The CDR3 has 14 amino acids. V shed 2 bases and J shed 5 bases, with 9 bases lying between them. DNA for the CDR3: TGTGCCACCAGCAGAAATGGGAAGAATGAAAAACTGTTTTTT. This gives the protein CATSRNGKNEKLFF.

This clonotype has more than one count but fewer than ten. V is TRBV11-3 and J is TRBJ1-1; D is unclear. Per the germline V gene, CDR1 is SGHNT and CDR2 is YENEEA. V was trimmed by 1 base and J by 9 bases, leaving 9 bases between them. CDR3 length: 12 residues. CDR3: CASSLVWTKAFF. Here the CDR3 DNA reads TGTGCCAGCAGCTTAGTTTGGACCAAAGCTTTCTTT.

This clonotype was detected only a few times. The gene calls are TRBV7-2 and TRBJ2-7; 7 bases match TRBD1. There are 14 residues in the CDR3. The V and J ends lost 4 bases and 7 bases, in that order; junction bases with no gene match: 10. CDR1 SGHTA and CDR2 FQGNSA come from the germline V gene. The CDR3 sequence is CASSSMRGQEEQYF. In DNA form, the CDR3 reads TGTGCCAGCAGCTCTATGAGGGGGCAGGAAGAGCAGTACTTC.

The chain employs TRBV3-1 and TRBJ1-5; D gene ambiguous. Germline CDR1 LGHDT, CDR2 YNNKEL (reference sequence). CDR3 length equals 15 residues. V was pared by 2 bases and J by 3 bases, with 11 bases between. The CDR3 loop is CASSQSRSSNQPQHF. CDR3 in DNA: TGTGCCAGCAGCCAATCAAGGAGTTCCAATCAGCCCCAGCATTTT.

The V call is TRBV6-2 or TRBV6-3, the J call TRBJ1-1; D gene unclear. Germline lookup yields CDR1 MNHEY and CDR2 SVGEGT. Trimming removed 4 bases at V and 11 bases at J, with 17 bases between. This CDR3 region has 13 residues. CDR3 in DNA: TGTGCCAGCAGTTCGCAACTTTCCACTAGGGCTTTCTTT. This codes for CASSSQLSTRAFF.

The genes are TRBV20-1 and TRBJ2-7; TRBD2 matches 9 bases. From germline, CDR1 is DFQATT and CDR2 SNEGSKA (reference sequence). The CDR3 has 14 amino acids. V shed 6 bases, J shed 2 bases, and the junction held 8 bases outside the gene matches. CDR3 nucleotide sequence: TGCAGTGCACAACGACTAGCGGAAACCTACGAGCAGTACTTC. Amino acid sequence: CSAQRLAETYEQYF.

This clonotype appeared a few times. The genes are TRBV5-6 and TRBJ2-3; 13 bases map to TRBD2. The CDR3 spans 17 residues. Germline assignment: CDR1 SGHDT and CDR2 YYEEEE. The V and J ends lost 2 bases and 5 bases, in that order; junction bases with no gene match: 8. Here the CDR3 DNA reads TGTGCCAGCAGCTTCCGGACTAGCGGGGGTTCTGGAGATACGCAGTATTTT. Translating it yields CASSFRTSGGSGDTQYF.

The chain couples TRBV7-3 to TRBJ2-2, with 7 bases lining up with TRBD1. V shed 5 bases, J shed 6 bases, and the junction held 6 bases outside the gene matches. The CDR3 runs to 14 residues. The germline V gene has CDR1 SGHTA and CDR2 FQGTGA. The CDR3 DNA reads as TGTGCCAGCAGCGAGGGACAGACCTCCGGGGAGCTGTTTTTT. Amino acids: CASSEGQTSGELFF.

The chain has TRBV27 and TRBJ2-7, with 7 bases matching TRBD2. With 4 bases clipped from V and 3 bases from J, the junction kept 9 bases outside the gene matches. CDR3 size: 15 residues. CDR1 and CDR2 (germline): MNHEY, SMNVEV (reference sequence). The CDR3 protein is CASSYANGGYYEQYF. The CDR3 DNA reads as TGTGCCAGCAGTTATGCCAACGGGGGGTACTACGAGCAGTACTTC.

This clonotype was observed a few times. The chain joins TRBV4-3 to TRBJ1-1; D remains ambiguous. The germline CDR1 and CDR2 sequences are LGHNA and YSLEER. This CDR3 comprises 15 residues. The ends were cut back, 1 base at V and 1 base at J, with 10 bases in the middle. CDR3: CASSQGYNQNTEAFF. As DNA, the CDR3 is TGCGCCAGCAGCCAAGGGTACAATCAGAACACTGAAGCTTTCTTT.

The rearrangement uses TRBV5-1 and TRBJ2-1; no clear D gene. In germline, CDR1 is SGHRS, CDR2 YFSETQ. The CDR3 consists of 14 residues. V was shortened by 4 bases and J by 4 bases, with 12 bases between the two germline ends. CDR3: CASSLVQDYNEQFF. Here the CDR3 DNA reads TGCGCCAGCAGCCTTGTCCAAGATTACAATGAGCAGTTCTTC.

There are a few counts of this clonotype. This chain uses TRBV4-2 with TRBJ2-4; 7 bases agree with TRBD2. The ends lost 0 bases at V and 3 bases at J; junction bases unmatched: 11. Germline loops: CDR1 LGHNA, CDR2 YNFKEQ. The CDR3 contains 18 residues. CDR3 in DNA: TGTGCCAGCAGCCAAGATCGAGGTAGCGGGCCAAACAAAAACATTCAGTACTTC. Residues: CASSQDRGSGPNKNIQYF.

The rearrangement joins TRBV6-1 to TRBJ2-5; 11 bases line up with TRBD1. Trimming at V came to 5 bases and at J to 5 bases, leaving 10 bases not matched to a gene. The germline gives CDR1 MNHNS, CDR2 SASEGT. This CDR3 spans 16 amino acids. The DNA of the CDR3 is TGTGCCAGCAGTCCCACCGGGACAGGGGGTTGGGAGACCCAGTACTTC. It specifies CASSPTGTGGWETQYF.

The chain uses TRBV6-2 or TRBV6-3 and TRBJ1-2; D is perhaps TRBD1 (6 bases). The length of the CDR3 is 15 residues. CDR1 MNHEY and CDR2 SVGEGT come from the germline V gene. Trimming pared 6 bases from V and 4 bases from J, leaving 18 bases between. CDR3 DNA sequence: TGTGCCAGCAGAGAACGGGGCAGGGGACGCTATGGCTACACCTTC. Its protein product is CASRERGRGRYGYTF.

The chain carries TRBV3-1 and TRBJ2-3; TRBD2 aligns across 12 bases. This CDR3 is built from 16 residues. CDR1 LGHDT and CDR2 YNNKEL come from the germline V gene (reference sequence). The J segment lost 6 bases and the V segment lost 6 bases, leaving 10 bases of the junction unmatched. The CDR3 bases are TGTGCCAGCAGGCTACTAGCGGGGGGACCCCGGGATACGCAGTATTTT. Protein: CASRLLAGGPRDTQYF.

This clonotype was recorded a few times. The CDR3 region has the DNA TGTGCCAGCACCACGGCCTTAGACAGGGAAGAGACCCAGTACTTC. This encodes CASTTALDREETQYF. The chain combines TRBV7-8 with TRBJ2-5; TRBD1 matches at 7 bases. Germline CDR1 and CDR2: SGHVS and FQNEAQ. Losses at the gene ends were 7 bases for V and 3 bases for J; bases not matched to a gene: 11. CDR3 length: 15 amino acids.

This clonotype was seen a few times. The gene calls are TRBV2 and TRBJ1-1; D unclear. This CDR3 is 14 amino acids long. In germline, CDR1 is SNHLY, CDR2 FYNNEI. V was trimmed by 2 bases and J by 4 bases, leaving 11 bases between them. CDR3 amino acids: CASSERGLSTEAFF. The CDR3 region has the DNA TGTGCCAGCAGTGAACGGGGATTGAGCACTGAAGCTTTCTTT. Complete variable domain (other parts from reference TRBV2 and TRBJ1-1): EPEVTQTPSHQVTQMGQEVILRCVPISNHLYFYWYRQILGQKVEFLVSFYNNEISEKSEIFDDQFSVERPDGSNFTLKIRSTKLEDSAMYFCASSERGLSTEAFFGQGTRLTVV.

The V call is TRBV13, the J call TRBJ2-5; 8 nucleotides match TRBD1. The DNA end is more similar to TRBJ2-7, so the J call may be wrong. The germline V gene has CDR1 PRHDT and CDR2 FYEKMQ (reference sequence). The CDR3 is 15 residues long. The CDR3 sequence is CASSSIRDRTYEQYF. For the CDR3, the DNA is TGTGCCAGCAGCTCGATCCGGGACAGGACCTACGAGCAGTACTTC.

This chain joins TRBV10-3 and TRBJ2-1; weak D call: TRBD1 (6 bases). This CDR3 spans 13 amino acids. The ends were cut back, 2 bases at V and 5 bases at J, with 7 bases in the middle. The germline CDR1 and CDR2 sequences are ENHRY and SYGVKD. The CDR3 DNA is TGTGCCATCAGTGAGGGACAGCACAATGAGCAGTTCTTC. It is translated as CAISEGQHNEQFF.

This clonotype appeared many times. The genes are TRBV6-5 and TRBJ2-5; D is unclear. Germline V gene data show CDR1 as MNHEY and CDR2 as SVGAGI. Trimming cost V 1 base and J 5 bases, with 11 bases left between them. The CDR3 runs to 14 residues. CDR3: CASSYLGSWETQYF. CDR3 bases: TGTGCCAGCAGTTACTTGGGTAGCTGGGAGACCCAGTACTTC.

The V gene is TRBV7-9, the J gene TRBJ2-3, with a weak D call TRBD2 (5 bases). V lost 5 bases and J 1 base, leaving 16 bases between the germline ends. Germline CDR1 is SEHNR and CDR2 is FQNEAQ (reference sequence). This CDR3 region has 16 residues. DNA of the CDR3: TGTGCCAGCAGCGTCGGGAAGGAGATCGGCACAGATACGCAGTATTTT. As protein: CASSVGKEIGTDTQYF.

The V call is TRBV20-1, the J call TRBJ2-1; 12 positions match TRBD2. Germline loops: CDR1 DFQATT, CDR2 SNEGSKA (reference sequence). J gave up 7 bases and V 6 bases, and 10 bases lay outside the gene matches. CDR3 length equals 15 residues. This CDR3 is CSAQRPLAGGNEQFF. The CDR3 DNA reads TGCAGTGCCCAACGTCCGCTAGCGGGGGGGAATGAGCAGTTCTTC.